A selection of T cell receptor beta chains follows, all from one sample in a study of tumor-infiltrating lymphocytes in localized non-small cell lung cancer. The assay was immunoSEQ multiplex PCR, and TCRdb's table has in-frame clones only and misses some. The data hold about 23,000 clones, with approximately 70% observed a single time. Sequencing was done on a sample of lung tumor tissue. The receptors here all came from a human donor with non-small cell lung cancer. Both conserved end residues are part of each CDR3. The order of the fields is J gene, V gene, CDR3 protein.

TRBJ1-1	TRBV18	CASSSMGGLNTEAFF
TRBJ2-2	TRBV5-8	CASSLVIAASGTGELFF
TRBJ1-3	TRBV5-1	CASRLDRGADTIYF
TRBJ1-1	TRBV6-5	CASSYDRANTEAFF
TRBJ2-7	TRBV29-1	CSVALGLNYEQYF
TRBJ1-1	TRBV19	CASSSPTGRTEAFF
TRBJ2-1	TRBV11-3	CASSATSGRAHEQFF
TRBJ1-1	TRBV4-2	CASSLGSGRATEAFF
TRBJ2-5	TRBV28	CASSSTGPGEEGTQYF
TRBJ2-7	TRBV19	CASSSAYEQYF
TRBJ2-6	TRBV5-4	CASSLSGAGANVLTF
TRBJ2-7	TRBV27	CASRTSGAREQYF
TRBJ2-4	TRBV4-2	CASSLRSLAGAGDVTKNIQYF
TRBJ1-5	TRBV27	CASSPATGVLNQPQHF